The 10 T cell receptor beta chains in this list originate from one sample, sequenced in a study of T cell responses to AZD1222 COVID-19 vaccine. Generated by immunoSEQ multiplex PCR, the TCRdb table keeps only in-frame clones and is missing some. Found here are around 84,000 clones, roughly 82% of them singletons; the top ten hold about 9.5%. The specimen comprised peripheral blood, sampled on day 0 of AZD1222 vaccination. The source of these receptors is an adult in good health.

With respect to this clone: The junction and the germline gene differ at one end; a read error may be behind it. The J gene is TRBJ1-1, the V gene TRBV20-1; maybe TRBD1 (5 bases). Germline CDR1 and CDR2: DFQATT and SNEGSKA (reference sequence). The CDR3 totals 13 residues. CDR3 in DNA: TGCAGTGCTAGTCCCGGGACGGAGGTGATTGAGGGCTTT. Translation gives CSASPGTEVIEGF.

This chain connects TRBV28 to TRBJ2-6; D unresolved. Trimming removed 3 bases from V and 0 bases from J, with 6 bases in between. Germline values: CDR1 MDHEN, CDR2 SYDVKM. The CDR3 is 15 residues long. In DNA, the CDR3 is TGTGCCAGCAGTTTGAGACTCTCTGGGGCCAACGTCCTGACTTTC. Its protein product is CASSLRLSGANVLTF.

The CDR3 DNA is TGTGCCAGCGCCCTAGTGGTTTCCTACGAGCAGTACTTC. Translating it yields CASALVVSYEQYF. The chain employs TRBV6-5 and TRBJ2-7, with unresolved D. With 8 bases removed from V and 1 base from J, the gap between germline ends came to 12 bases. This CDR3 has 13 residues. CDR1 MNHEY and CDR2 SVGAGI come from the germline V gene.

This chain joins TRBV6-4 and TRBJ1-1, with 8 bases identical to TRBD1. The J segment lost 0 bases and the V segment lost 4 bases, leaving 4 bases of the junction unmatched. Germline CDR1 reads MRHNA; CDR2 reads SNTAGT. The CDR3 loop spans 15 amino acids. CDR3 region: CASSASGGLNTEAFF. The CDR3 DNA follows: TGTGCCAGCAGTGCCTCAGGGGGCTTGAACACTGAAGCTTTCTTT.

This clone was counted a single time. The rearrangement joins TRBV30 to TRBJ1-3; no clear D gene. Trimming shortened V by 8 bases and J by 8 bases, and 13 bases separated the two germline ends. Germline CDR1 reads GTSNPN; CDR2 reads SVGIG (reference sequence). The CDR3 loop spans 11 amino acids. The CDR3 nucleotides read TGTGCCCTGGGATATCGAGACACCATATATTTT. It yields the protein CALGYRDTIYF. Based on the CDR3 plus reference TRBV30 and TRBJ1-3, the full variable domain is SQTIHQWPATLVQPVGSPLSLECTVEGTSNPNLYWYRQAAGRGLQLLFYSVGIGQISSEVPQNLSASRPQDRQFILSSKKLLLSDSGFYLCALGYRDTIYFGEGSWLTVV.

This chain joins TRBV28 and TRBJ1-6, with 8 bases fitting TRBD1. After removal of 5 bases from V and 6 bases from J, the junction contained 9 bases not matched to a gene. The CDR3 covers 16 residues. CDR1 is MDHEN, CDR2 SYDVKM, per germline. The CDR3 is CASSLRQGLSNSPLHF. The CDR3 region has the DNA TGTGCCAGCAGTCTTCGACAGGGGCTATCTAATTCACCCCTCCACTTT.

The chain is built from TRBV18 and TRBJ1-1, with D perhaps TRBD1 (6 bases). Germline V lookup: CDR1 KGHSH, CDR2 LQKENI. The V gene lost 3 bases and the J gene lost 5 bases, with 16 bases spanning the gap. This CDR3 contains 15 residues. CDR3 bases: TGTGCCAGCTCACCTCGGGGGAAGGGGGAAACTGAAGCTTTCTTT. Its protein product is CASSPRGKGETEAFF.

This clone was detected only a few times. The chain combines TRBV28 with TRBJ1-6; TRBD1 aligns across 7 bases. The germline V gene encodes CDR1 MDHEN and CDR2 SYDVKM. The V gene end was trimmed by 7 bases and the J gene end by 5 bases; junction bases not matched to a gene: 8. This CDR3 comprises 15 residues. CDR3 nucleotide sequence: TGTGCCAGCAACCGGGCGGGACAGAATAATTCACCCCTCCACTTT. Protein sequence: CASNRAGQNNSPLHF.

The V and J genes are TRBV28 and TRBJ2-7; D call uncertain. There are 13 residues in the CDR3. V gave up 3 bases and J gave up 2 bases, with 8 bases separating them. Germline V gene sequence: CDR1 MDHEN, CDR2 SYDVKM. CDR3 sequence (DNA): TGTGCCAGCAGTTTGTCTAACCCCTACGAGCAGTACTTC. Its protein is CASSLSNPYEQYF.

This chain links TRBV13 with TRBJ2-7, with 8 bases identical to TRBD2. With 4 bases clipped from V and 7 bases from J, the junction kept 12 bases outside the gene matches. CDR1 is PRHDT and CDR2 is FYEKMQ in the germline V gene (reference sequence). This CDR3 is built from 15 residues. CDR3 amino acids: CASSSPGLGPLEQYF. The CDR3, as DNA: TGTGCCAGCAGCTCCCCGGGACTAGGGCCCCTGGAGCAGTACTTC.